One and the same sample provided the 16 T cell receptor beta chains below, sequenced in a study of T cell responses to AZD1222 COVID-19 vaccine. Repertoires were generated with immunoSEQ multiplex PCR, while TCRdb's copy carries only in-frame clones and drops some. The sample carries about 140,000 clones, around nine tenths recorded once. The input for sequencing was peripheral blood, taken on day 0 of AZD1222 vaccination. The source of these receptors is an adult in good health.

The V and J genes are TRBV28 and TRBJ1-5, with 7 bases fitting TRBD1. The CDR3 totals 15 residues. In germline, CDR1 is MDHEN, CDR2 SYDVKM. J gave up 0 bases and V 8 bases, and 7 bases lay outside the gene matches. The DNA for the CDR3 is TGTGCCAGCTCCTTGGACAGGCCTAGCAATCAGCCCCAGCATTTT. This gives the protein CASSLDRPSNQPQHF.

The rearrangement links TRBV28 to TRBJ1-2, with D possibly TRBD1 on 5 matching bases. CDR3 length: 15 amino acids. CDR1 and CDR2 (germline): MDHEN, SYDVKM. Trimming stripped 2 bases from V and 4 bases from J, with 14 bases between. CDR3: CASSLLGHQIYGYTF. The CDR3 DNA follows: TGTGCCAGCAGTTTACTAGGACACCAGATCTATGGCTACACCTTC.

The chain uses TRBV9 and TRBJ1-3; D might be TRBD1 (5 bases). This CDR3 has 13 residues. CDR1 and CDR2 (germline): SGDLS, YYNGEE. V gave up 3 bases and J gave up 11 bases, with 15 bases separating them. CDR3 sequence: CASSETREGPIYF. DNA for the CDR3: TGTGCCAGCAGCGAGACCAGGGAAGGGCCCATATATTTT.

V and J are TRBV2 and TRBJ1-3, with a weak D call TRBD1 (5 bases). The germline V gene encodes CDR1 SNHLY and CDR2 FYNNEI. The CDR3 is 16 amino acids. V shed 1 base and J shed 4 bases, with 14 bases lying between them. The CDR3 reads CASSEVPGGDGNTIYF. CDR3 coding DNA: TGTGCCAGCAGTGAAGTCCCGGGGGGTGACGGAAACACCATATATTTT.

This clone was seen only once. The rearrangement joins TRBV15 to TRBJ2-2; 8 nucleotides match TRBD1. The ends lost 7 bases at V and 6 bases at J; junction bases unmatched: 13. The CDR3 loop spans 16 amino acids. Germline V gene lookup returns CDR1 LNHNV and CDR2 YYDKDF (reference sequence). CDR3 sequence: CATTEDRDRWAGELFF. The DNA for the CDR3 is TGTGCCACCACCGAGGACAGGGATAGATGGGCCGGGGAGCTGTTTTTT.

Regarding this clone: Other DNA sequences from this sample encode an identical CDR3 as well. The rearrangement links TRBV5-1 to TRBJ2-5; D not resolved. V was shortened by 0 bases and J by 2 bases, with 8 bases between the two germline ends. Germline V gene lookup returns CDR1 SGHRS and CDR2 YFSETQ. The CDR3 consists of 14 residues. CDR3 in amino acids: CASSLGRTQETQYF. CDR3 bases: TGCGCCAGCAGCTTGGGCAGAACTCAAGAGACCCAGTACTTC.

The V and J genes are TRBV2 and TRBJ2-7; TRBD1 matches 9 bases. CDR1 SNHLY and CDR2 FYNNEI come from the germline V gene. This CDR3 is 15 amino acids long. Trimming at V came to 4 bases and at J to 7 bases, leaving 11 bases not matched to a gene. The DNA for the CDR3 is TGTGCCAGCAGTGGGGACAGGGCCCGGGCGACAGAGCAGTACTTC. This codes for CASSGDRARATEQYF.

Here the CDR3 reads CASSPHEGAGANVLTF. CDR3 nucleotides: TGTGCCAGCAGCCCCCACGAAGGGGCTGGGGCCAACGTCCTGACTTTC. The rearrangement links TRBV3-1 (or the pseudogene TRBV3-2) to TRBJ2-6; TRBD1 might be the D (5 bases). Trimming stripped 4 bases from V and 2 bases from J, with 12 bases between. CDR1 and CDR2 from the germline V gene are LGHDT and YNNKEL (reference sequence). The CDR3 length is 16 residues.

The CDR3 reads CASSQVGNSLNTEAFF. Here the CDR3 DNA reads TGTGCCAGCAGCCAAGTAGGAAACAGCCTTAACACTGAAGCTTTCTTT. The rearrangement joins TRBV4-2 to TRBJ1-1, with unresolved D. The V and J ends lost 1 base and 2 bases respectively, with 14 bases between them. Germline CDR1 reads LGHNA; CDR2 reads YNFKEQ. CDR3 length: 16 amino acids.

The chain uses TRBV29-1 and TRBJ1-1; the D is unclear. Germline V gives CDR1 SQVTM, CDR2 ANQGSEA. The CDR3 is 10 residues long. Trimming took 6 bases from V and 5 from J, leaving 7 bases between them. CDR3 coding DNA: TGCAGCGTCTGGGGTACTGAAGCTTTCTTT. It is translated as CSVWGTEAFF. Combining the CDR3 with reference TRBV29-1 and TRBJ1-1 gives the whole variable domain SAVISQKPSRDICQRGTSLTIQCQVDSQVTMMFWYRQQPGQSLTLIATANQGSEATYESGFVIDKFPISRPNLTFSTLTVSNMSPEDSSIYLCSVWGTEAFFGQGTRLTVV.

The rearrangement uses TRBV7-3 and TRBJ2-3; 7 bases map to TRBD1. CDR1 and CDR2 (germline): SGHTA, FQGTGA. Trimming cost V 5 bases and J 2 bases; bases outside gene matches: 13. The CDR3 is made up of 17 amino acids. CDR3 nucleotides: TGTGCCAGCAGCGGAGGACCGGGACAGCGTGCCACAGATACGCAGTATTTT. Protein sequence: CASSGGPGQRATDTQYF.

V is TRBV11-2 and J is TRBJ1-1, with a possible D match to TRBD1 (5 bases). The length of the CDR3 is 12 residues. V gave up 5 bases and J gave up 7 bases, with 11 bases separating them. Germline V gene lookup returns CDR1 SGHAT and CDR2 FQNNGV. CDR3 in amino acids: CASSHGGVEAFF. CDR3 DNA sequence: TGTGCCAGCAGCCATGGGGGAGTTGAAGCTTTCTTT.

The rearrangement uses TRBV30 and TRBJ2-4; D possibly corresponds to TRBD2 (6 bases). CDR3 size: 14 residues. V was cut by 3 bases and J by 4 bases, with 13 bases left in between. Germline values: CDR1 GTSNPN, CDR2 SVGIG (reference sequence). The CDR3 sequence is CAWRSPGDKNIQYF. The DNA for the CDR3 is TGTGCCTGGAGGTCACCGGGAGATAAAAACATTCAGTACTTC.

The chain joins TRBV4-1 to TRBJ2-7; no clear D gene. CDR3 length: 14 residues. Between the trimmed V and J ends, which lost 4 bases and 3 bases, there was a span of 13 bases. Germline-derived CDR1 and CDR2 are MGHRA and YSYEKL. CDR3: CASSRLAEDYEQYF. For the CDR3, the DNA is TGCGCCAGCAGCCGGTTGGCGGAAGACTACGAGCAGTACTTC.

V gene TRBV6-6 combines with J gene TRBJ1-4; the D gene is possibly TRBD1 (6 bases). The CDR3 is made up of 13 amino acids. Germline lookup yields CDR1 MNHNY and CDR2 SVGAGI (reference sequence). The ends were cut back, 7 bases at V and 8 bases at J, with 14 bases in the middle. The CDR3 DNA sequence: TGTGCCAGCAATATGGCAGGGGAAGAAAAACTGTTTTTT. Its protein is CASNMAGEEKLFF.

The rearrangement links TRBV4-1 to TRBJ2-1, with a tentative D call TRBD2 (5 bases). This CDR3 spans 14 amino acids. CDR1 MGHRA and CDR2 YSYEKL come from the germline V gene. The V end lost 2 bases, the J end lost 13 bases, and 18 bases lay between the germline ends. In DNA, the CDR3 is TGCGCCAGCAGCCAATACGTATTGACTAACGTCCAGTTCTTC. Its translation: CASSQYVLTNVQFF.